Below are 2 T cell receptor beta chains sequenced from a single sample in a study of shared clonotypes between healthy human individuals. The repertoire was sequenced with immunoSEQ multiplex PCR; TCRdb's copy has only in-frame clones and lacks some. The sample comprises roughly 490,000 clones, over 60% of which are singletons, and about an eighth rests with the top ten. Sequencing was performed on PBMCs. These receptors all stem from a woman aged 40-49 years in good health. Some clones in this sample may be carry-over from other donors' samples.

The chain combines TRBV6-4 with TRBJ1-1, with TRBD1 identical over 10 bases. The ends lost 3 bases at V and 7 bases at J; junction bases unmatched: 2. Germline loops: CDR1 MRHNA, CDR2 SNTAGT. The CDR3 loop spans 13 amino acids. The CDR3 DNA reads TGTGCCAGCAGTGAAGGGGACAGGGGTGAAGCTTTCTTT. It translates to CASSEGDRGEAFF.

The chain joins TRBV5-1 to TRBJ1-1; 10 bases align to TRBD1. V was pared by 4 bases and J by 3 bases, with 3 bases of the junction left unmatched. The CDR3 runs to 14 residues. Germline assignment: CDR1 SGHRS and CDR2 YFSETQ. CDR3 DNA: TGCGCCAGCAGCGCGGGGACAGGGGACACTGAAGCTTTCTTT. Amino acids: CASSAGTGDTEAFF.